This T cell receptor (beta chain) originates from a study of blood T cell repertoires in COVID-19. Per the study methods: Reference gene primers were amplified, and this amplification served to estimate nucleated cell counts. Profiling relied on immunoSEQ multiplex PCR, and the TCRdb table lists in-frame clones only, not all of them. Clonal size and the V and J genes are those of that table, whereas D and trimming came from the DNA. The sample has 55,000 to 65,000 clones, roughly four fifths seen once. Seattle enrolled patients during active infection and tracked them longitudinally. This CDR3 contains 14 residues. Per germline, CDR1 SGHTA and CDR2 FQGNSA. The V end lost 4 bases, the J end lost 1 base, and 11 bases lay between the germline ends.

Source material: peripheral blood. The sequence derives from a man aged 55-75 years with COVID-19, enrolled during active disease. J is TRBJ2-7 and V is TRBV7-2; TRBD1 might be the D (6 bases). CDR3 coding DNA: TGTGCCAGCAGCTGGACAGAAAGATCCTACGAGCAGTACTTC. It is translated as CASSWTERSYEQYF. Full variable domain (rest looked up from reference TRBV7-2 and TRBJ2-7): GAGVSQSPSNKVTEKGKDVELRCDPISGHTALYWYRQSLGQGLEFLIYFQGNSAPDKSGLPSDRFSAERTGGSVSTLTIQRTQQEDSAVYLCASSWTERSYEQYFGPGTRLTVT.